The 20 T cell receptor beta chains in this list originate from one sample, sequenced in a study of blood T cell repertoires in COVID-19. Assay used: immunoSEQ multiplex PCR; TCRdb lists only in-frame clones, some missing. The sample yields under 400,000 clones, 87% seen once. The sequenced sample was peripheral blood. The receptors originated from a woman aged 25 to 39 with COVID-19, enrolled during active disease.

As DNA, the CDR3 is TGCAGCGCGCGGTTGGCAGATACGCAGTATTTT. The encoded protein is CSARLADTQYF. The genes are TRBV29-1 and TRBJ2-3; D call uncertain. The CDR3 has 11 residues. Germline V gene sequence: CDR1 SQVTM, CDR2 ANQGSEA. Trimming left V 7 bases short and J 4 bases short, with 9 bases between.

The chain carries TRBV28 and TRBJ2-3, with D maybe TRBD1 (5 bases). CDR1 and CDR2 from the germline V gene are MDHEN and SYDVKM. The CDR3 runs to 20 residues. Trimming cost V 0 bases and J 2 bases, with 24 bases left between them. The CDR3 sequence: CASSLWAPYTTDSDTDTQYF. The CDR3 nucleotides are TGTGCCAGCAGTTTATGGGCCCCTTACACGACAGATTCAGACACAGATACGCAGTATTTT.

This clone came up a few times. Here the CDR3 reads CASSLVPGLAMNTEAFF. The CDR3 DNA follows: TGTGCCAGCAGTTTGGTTCCGGGACTGGCCATGAACACTGAAGCTTTCTTT. The gene calls are TRBV28 and TRBJ1-1, with D perhaps matching TRBD1 (5 bases). The CDR3 runs to 17 residues. CDR1 is MDHEN and CDR2 is SYDVKM in the germline V gene. Trimming removed 3 bases from V and 0 bases from J, with 17 bases in between.

The V and J genes are TRBV29-1 and TRBJ2-1, with TRBD1 matching 7 bases. The CDR3 consists of 15 residues. Germline V lookup: CDR1 SQVTM, CDR2 ANQGSEA. Trimming at V came to 4 bases and at J to 6 bases, leaving 12 bases not matched to a gene. CDR3 nucleotide sequence: TGCAGCGTTGGGGCAGGGGGAATGGGCAGCAATGAGCAGTTCTTC. Its protein is CSVGAGGMGSNEQFF.

This chain links TRBV11-2 with TRBJ2-7; the D gene is possibly TRBD2 (6 bases). Germline CDR1 reads SGHAT; CDR2 reads FQNNGV. This CDR3 is 15 amino acids long. V lost 5 bases to trimming and J lost 5 bases, with 19 bases between them. This CDR3 is CASSGGAPRVHEQYF. In DNA, the CDR3 is TGTGCCAGCAGCGGAGGGGCCCCTCGGGTCCACGAGCAGTACTTC.

The V call is TRBV7-9, the J call TRBJ1-4, with D possibly TRBD1 on 5 matching bases. Germline V gene sequence: CDR1 SEHNR, CDR2 FQNEAQ (reference sequence). Trimming removed 1 base from V and 7 bases from J, with 16 bases in between. This CDR3 is built from 16 residues. The CDR3 DNA is TGTGCCAGCAGCTTAGTAGGGGCGCACCTAGGTGAAAAACTGTTTTTT. Translation: CASSLVGAHLGEKLFF.

CDR3 protein: CASSLALGQTNTIYF. The DNA of the CDR3 is TGCGCCAGCAGCTTGGCCCTGGGACAGACAAACACCATATATTTT. The V and J genes are TRBV5-1 and TRBJ1-3; 7 nucleotides match TRBD1. Trimming at V came to 0 bases and at J to 6 bases, leaving 6 bases not matched to a gene. Per germline, CDR1 SGHRS and CDR2 YFSETQ. The CDR3 is 15 residues long.

The V call is TRBV6-4, the J call TRBJ2-6; TRBD1 aligns across 8 bases. The CDR3 runs to 16 residues. From germline, CDR1 is MRHNA and CDR2 SNTAGT. Trimming cost V 4 bases and J 1 base; bases outside gene matches: 3. The CDR3 bases are TGTGCCAGCAGTGCGAGACAGGGGTCTGGGGCCAACGTCCTGACTTTC. Its protein product is CASSARQGSGANVLTF.

This chain joins TRBV29-1 and TRBJ2-3; possible D gene TRBD1, 6 bases. The ends were cut back, 6 bases at V and 5 bases at J, with 12 bases in the middle. CDR1 and CDR2 (germline): SQVTM, ANQGSEA. CDR3 length: 12 residues. The CDR3 reads CSVEQGIDTQYF. CDR3 coding DNA: TGCAGCGTGGAACAGGGTATAGATACGCAGTATTTT.

The chain carries TRBV11-2 and TRBJ1-2; maybe TRBD1 (5 bases). Per germline, CDR1 SGHAT and CDR2 FQNNGV. The CDR3 sequence is 14 residues long. The V end was cut by 0 bases, the J end by 5 bases, with 10 bases between. DNA for the CDR3: TGTGCCAGCAGCTTAGATCGGCAGGGATATGGCTACACCTTC. Residues: CASSLDRQGYGYTF.

This clone was detected once. This CDR3 is CASSPQGYNQPQHF. CDR3 sequence (DNA): TGTGCCAGCAGCCCCCAGGGATACAATCAGCCCCAGCATTTT. The chain recombines TRBV3-1 (or the pseudogene TRBV3-2) with TRBJ1-5; weak D call: TRBD1 (5 bases). This CDR3 spans 14 amino acids. CDR1 is LGHDT and CDR2 is YNNKEL in the germline V gene (reference sequence). V lost 4 bases, J lost 3 bases, and 10 bases lay in between.

This clone was picked up one time. V and J are TRBV11-1 and TRBJ2-3, with TRBD2 matching over 9 bases. J lost 1 base, V lost 5 bases, and 7 bases had no gene match. Germline assignment: CDR1 SGHAT and CDR2 FQDESV (reference sequence). This CDR3 is 16 amino acids long. DNA of the CDR3: TGTGCCAGCAGCCCGATTAGCGGGAGAGGCACAGATACGCAGTATTTT. Translation gives CASSPISGRGTDTQYF.

The chain recombines TRBV7-9 with TRBJ1-4; 9 bases are shared with TRBD1. V lost 3 bases to trimming and J lost 8 bases; unmatched junction nucleotides: 10. CDR1 is SEHNR, CDR2 FQNEAQ, per germline (reference sequence). The CDR3 spans 16 residues. CDR3 loop: CASSFRPGQGREKLFF. CDR3 nucleotide sequence: TGTGCCAGCAGCTTTCGACCGGGACAGGGTAGGGAAAAACTGTTTTTT.

The chain recombines TRBV27 with TRBJ1-2; 8 bases agree with TRBD1. Looked up from germline, CDR1 is MNHEY and CDR2 is SMNVEV (reference sequence). Trimming cost V 6 bases and J 7 bases; bases outside gene matches: 10. This CDR3 is built from 14 residues. CDR3 nucleotides: TGTGCCAGCAGAACGGCAGGGGGCTTGGGTGGCTACACCTTC. Amino acids: CASRTAGGLGGYTF.

The V gene is TRBV9, the J gene TRBJ2-2; the match to TRBD1 covers 7 bases. The CDR3 contains 14 residues. Germline values: CDR1 SGDLS, CDR2 YYNGEE. V lost 6 bases to trimming and J lost 0 bases; unmatched junction nucleotides: 2. The CDR3, as DNA: TGTGCCAGCAAGCAGGGGGCGAACACCGGGGAGCTGTTTTTT. It encodes CASKQGANTGELFF.

The chain carries TRBV7-9 and TRBJ2-1, with TRBD2 identical over 14 bases. Looked up from germline, CDR1 is SEHNR and CDR2 is FQNEAQ (reference sequence). The junction had 2 bases not matched to a gene; V was cut back by 4 bases and J by 9 bases. The CDR3 length is 14 residues. The CDR3 here is CASSSGLAGGEQFF. The CDR3, as DNA: TGTGCCAGCAGCTCCGGACTAGCGGGAGGTGAGCAGTTCTTC.

J is TRBJ2-3 and V is TRBV12-3 or TRBV12-4; D gene uncertain. The V and J ends lost 7 bases and 2 bases respectively, with 10 bases between them. The CDR3 sequence is 13 residues long. The CDR3 reads CASITASTDTQYF. The CDR3 nucleotides are TGTGCCAGCATCACAGCATCCACAGATACGCAGTATTTT.

This sequence joins TRBV7-9 and TRBJ2-3; tentative D call: TRBD1 (5 bases). Trimming stripped 5 bases from V and 5 bases from J, with 8 bases between. This CDR3 has 12 amino acids. Germline CDR1 SEHNR, CDR2 FQNEAQ (reference sequence). DNA of the CDR3: TGTGCCAGCAGCGCCGACAGAGATACGCAGTATTTT. It is translated as CASSADRDTQYF.

The rearrangement links TRBV2 to TRBJ1-5; no clear D. Germline V gene lookup returns CDR1 SNHLY and CDR2 FYNNEI. The CDR3 extends over 14 amino acids. The ends were cut back, 3 bases at V and 0 bases at J, with 6 bases in the middle. The chain's CDR3 is CASSEDYSNQPQHF. CDR3 in DNA: TGTGCCAGCAGTGAGGACTATAGCAATCAGCCCCAGCATTTT.

V usage is TRBV7-2 and J usage is TRBJ1-5; D uncertain. V lost 5 bases to trimming and J lost 6 bases, with 11 bases between them. There are 13 residues in the CDR3. CDR1 and CDR2 (germline): SGHTA, FQGNSA. The CDR3 coding sequence is TGTGCCAGCAGCCGCCGGGAGGGTCAGCCCCAGCATTTT. This sequence encodes CASSRREGQPQHF. The variable domain in full, with the rest retrieved from reference TRBV7-2 and TRBJ1-5, is GAGVSQSPSNKVTEKGKDVELRCDPISGHTALYWYRQSLGQGLEFLIYFQGNSAPDKSGLPSDRFSAERTGGSVSTLTIQRTQQEDSAVYLCASSRREGQPQHFGDGTRLSIL.